This T cell receptor beta chain originates from a study of CD8+CD57+ T cells in acquired aplastic anemia. Germline assignment: CDR1 SGHTA and CDR2 FQGNSA. V lost 1 base and J lost 14, with 23 bases in between. This CDR3 has 15 residues. Regarding this clonotype: Antigen: not known.

Using genomic DNA as the template, TCR beta VDJ and CDR3 profiling was carried out. In TCRdb, the reads were re-called with MiXCR into one record per CDR3 protein. The data show about 420,000 distinct CDR3 sequences, with 55% to 75% seen just once and under 4.5% held by the top ten. Points from the study as a whole: Patients and healthy controls showed no significant CD8+ Simpson's diversity difference.

The chain joins TRBV7-2 to TRBJ2-5; possibly TRBD2 for D (7 bases). The specimen sequenced was sorted CD4+, CD8+, or CD8+CD57+ T cells (not recorded which) from PBMCs. The TCR sequence derives from a human donor in good health, serving as a control. The CDR3 region is CASSLGTNTGGLLYF. CDR3 in DNA: TGTGCCAGCAGCTTAGGCACGAACACCGGGGGGCTGCTTTACTTC.